Shown below are 14 T cell receptor beta chains from a single sample sequenced in a study of blood T cell repertoires in COVID-19. Assay: immunoSEQ multiplex PCR; the TCRdb copy retains only in-frame clones and omits some. The sample lists 90,000 or so clones; about 85% were seen once. The sample was peripheral blood. Receptors originate from a man between 60 and 75 years old with acute or convalescent COVID-19.

For this clone: Other nucleotide sequences in the sample specify the same CDR3. The chain recombines TRBV30 with TRBJ1-2; TRBD1 matches at 8 bases. Germline V CDR1 and CDR2: GTSNPN, SVGIG (reference sequence). The CDR3 covers 13 residues. After removal of 2 bases from V and 5 bases from J, the junction contained 4 bases not matched to a gene. CDR3 coding DNA: TGTGCCTGGAGTCGGGACAGGCCGTATGGCTACACCTTC. Translation: CAWSRDRPYGYTF.

The V and J genes are TRBV4-1 and TRBJ2-3, with no clear D. Germline CDR1 MGHRA, CDR2 YSYEKL. The CDR3 covers 17 residues. Trimming shortened V by 0 bases and J by 10 bases, and 23 bases separated the two germline ends. CDR3 sequence reads: CASSQEEIGFGRVAQYF. The CDR3 DNA is TGCGCCAGCAGCCAAGAGGAGATCGGGTTTGGCCGAGTGGCGCAGTATTTT.

The chain combines TRBV5-4 with TRBJ2-5, with 7 positions matching TRBD1. The V gene end was trimmed by 4 bases and the J gene end by 5 bases; junction bases not matched to a gene: 5. This CDR3 is 13 amino acids long. The germline CDR1 and CDR2 sequences are SGHNT and YYREEE (reference sequence). The CDR3 spells CASSRQGWETQYF. CDR3 nucleotides: TGTGCCAGCAGCCGACAGGGATGGGAGACCCAGTACTTC.

The rearrangement uses TRBV5-1 and TRBJ2-1; D is unresolved. Trimming took off 4 bases at V and 6 bases at J, with 14 bases between the two ends. This CDR3 has 14 residues. Germline loops: CDR1 SGHRS, CDR2 YFSETQ. The CDR3 is CASSPLNSFNEQFF. The CDR3 coding sequence is TGCGCCAGCAGCCCCCTGAACTCTTTCAATGAGCAGTTCTTC. The full variable domain, in which reference TRBV5-1 and TRBJ2-1 provide the parts outside the CDR3, is KAGVTQTPRYLIKTRGQQVTLSCSPISGHRSVSWYQQTPGQGLQFLFEYFSETQRNKGNFPGRFSGRQFSNSRSEMNVSTLELGDSALYLCASSPLNSFNEQFFGPGTRLTVL.

The chain couples TRBV9 to TRBJ2-3, with D maybe TRBD2 (5 bases). The CDR3 is 15 residues long. Between the trimmed V and J ends, which lost 4 bases and 0 bases, there was a span of 12 bases. Germline V gene lookup returns CDR1 SGDLS and CDR2 YYNGEE. The chain's CDR3 is CASSSGLPSTDTQYF. For the CDR3, the DNA is TGTGCCAGCAGCTCAGGACTGCCCAGCACAGATACGCAGTATTTT. Using reference TRBV9 and TRBJ2-3 for the parts outside the CDR3, the full variable domain is DSGVTQTPKHLITATGQRVTLRCSPRSGDLSVYWYQQSLDQGLQFLIQYYNGEERAKGNILERFSAQQFPDLHSELNLSSLELGDSALYFCASSSGLPSTDTQYFGPGTRLTVL.

CDR3 bases: TGTGCCAGCAGCGCCCCCAGGGCTAGCGGACCCCAAGAGACCCAGTACTTC. Translated: CASSAPRASGPQETQYF. The chain carries TRBV9 and TRBJ2-5, with TRBD2 matching over 7 bases. CDR3 length: 17 amino acids. Trimming took 3 bases from V and 1 from J; bases not matched to a gene: 12. Germline values: CDR1 SGDLS, CDR2 YYNGEE.

This clone was found once. Written as DNA, the CDR3 is TGCGCCAGCTACCTGGCGGGACCGACAGATACGCAGTATTTT. This translates into CASYLAGPTDTQYF. The V gene is TRBV5-1, the J gene TRBJ2-3; perhaps TRBD2 as D (6 bases). This CDR3 has 14 amino acids. Germline CDR1 SGHRS, CDR2 YFSETQ. V was cut by 7 bases and J by 3 bases, with 15 bases left in between.

The gene calls are TRBV4-2 and TRBJ2-5; 11 bases map to TRBD2. The V segment lost 2 bases and the J segment 4 bases; nucleotides outside the gene matches: 12. Germline V lookup: CDR1 LGHNA, CDR2 YNFKEQ. CDR3 length: 18 amino acids. The CDR3 DNA reads TGTGCCAGCAGCCAACACTCCCGCCTAGCGGGGGGCACAGAGACCCAGTACTTC. Its translation: CASSQHSRLAGGTETQYF.

This clone showed up just a few times. The chain couples TRBV7-2 to TRBJ1-1; no clear D gene. V shed 1 base and J shed 3 bases, with 15 bases lying between them. Germline V CDR1 and CDR2: SGHTA, FQGNSA. The CDR3 spans 16 residues. In DNA form, the CDR3 reads TGTGCCAGCAGCTTAGACCCCCGGGTTCTTGACACTGAAGCTTTCTTT. As protein: CASSLDPRVLDTEAFF.

This clone was counted a single time. CDR3: CASSLAGGAAHRLYNEQFF. The CDR3 DNA is TGTGCCAGCAGCTTAGCAGGCGGGGCTGCACACCGACTCTACAATGAGCAGTTCTTC. The gene calls are TRBV7-2 and TRBJ2-1, with a weak D call TRBD2 (6 bases). CDR1 is SGHTA, CDR2 FQGNSA, per germline. CDR3 size: 19 residues. Trimming removed 0 bases from V and 3 bases from J, with 21 bases in between. The entire variable domain, with the rest obtained from reference TRBV7-2 and TRBJ2-1, is as follows: GAGVSQSPSNKVTEKGKDVELRCDPISGHTALYWYRQSLGQGLEFLIYFQGNSAPDKSGLPSDRFSAERTGGSVSTLTIQRTQQEDSAVYLCASSLAGGAAHRLYNEQFFGPGTRLTVL.

CDR3 sequence: CASSQLAGFQETQYF. In DNA, the CDR3 is TGTGCCAGCAGTCAACTAGCGGGGTTCCAAGAGACCCAGTACTTC. The chain recombines TRBV2 with TRBJ2-5; the match to TRBD2 covers 10 bases. The CDR3 contains 15 residues. CDR1 is SNHLY and CDR2 is FYNNEI in the germline V gene. V lost 5 bases to trimming and J lost 1 base; unmatched junction nucleotides: 4.

The V gene is TRBV5-1, the J gene TRBJ2-2; TRBD1 aligns across 8 bases. Germline V gives CDR1 SGHRS, CDR2 YFSETQ. Losses at the gene ends were 0 bases for V and 7 bases for J; bases not matched to a gene: 5. The CDR3 contains 15 residues. This chain's CDR3 is CASSLAQGAHGELFF. The CDR3 DNA is TGCGCCAGCAGCTTGGCGCAGGGGGCCCACGGGGAGCTGTTTTTT.

This chain uses TRBV10-1 with TRBJ2-1; D possibly corresponds to TRBD1 (6 bases). V lost 0 bases and J lost 1, with 16 bases in between. The CDR3 is 18 amino acids. Per the germline V gene, CDR1 is WNHNN and CDR2 is SYGVQD (reference sequence). Written as DNA, the CDR3 is TGCGCCAGCAGTGAGTCGTCATTTGGAACAGGGTCCTACAATGAGCAGTTCTTC. Amino acid sequence: CASSESSFGTGSYNEQFF.

This clone was seen a few times. This sequence joins TRBV5-5 and TRBJ1-5, with 7 bases fitting TRBD1. The J segment lost 3 bases and the V segment lost 3 bases, leaving 6 bases of the junction unmatched. This CDR3 has 15 amino acids. Germline V CDR1 and CDR2: SGHKS, YYEKEE (reference sequence). The CDR3 region is CASSSTTGINQPQHF. CDR3 nucleotides: TGTGCCAGCAGCTCTACGACAGGGATCAATCAGCCCCAGCATTTT.